This T cell receptor (beta chain) was sequenced in a study of shared clonotypes between healthy human individuals. Regarding the study as a whole: In general, naive subsets displayed greater estimated richness than memory subsets did. The generation probabilities recorded for non-shared clonotypes fell below those of clonotypes shared by all four donors. Naive CD4 clonotypes were shared across a few donors at 4.5% to 6%.

The V segment lost 8 bases and the J segment 3 bases; nucleotides outside the gene matches: 0. The CDR3 contains 13 residues. Germline V gene sequence: CDR1 MNHNS, CDR2 SASEGT. Using immunoSEQ multiplex PCR, the repertoire was profiled, and TCRdb retains in-frame clones only, with some absent. The sample includes around 200,000 clones, approximately 62% of them seen just once. Those who donated, Caucasian adults without exception, all lived in Nashville, Tennessee. With respect to this clone: Its antigen is not identified.

The receptor was isolated from a man aged 25-45 years in good health. Input material: memory CD4+ T cells sorted from blood. Stated subset: CD45RA-negative fraction. The chain recombines TRBV6-1 with TRBJ2-7; TRBD2 aligns across 14 bases. DNA of the CDR3: TGTGCCAGCGGACTAGCGGGAGGCTACGAGCAGTACTTC. Protein sequence: CASGLAGGYEQYF.